This is a list of T cell receptor beta chains from one sample in a study of blood T cell repertoires in COVID-19. Profiling relied on immunoSEQ multiplex PCR, and the TCRdb table lists in-frame clones only, not all of them. Here the sample spans approximately 200,000 clones, around 84% being singletons. Sequencing input: peripheral blood. Every receptor here comes from a man aged 50-60 years with acute or convalescent COVID-19. Each CDR3 is given with its conserved first and last residue. The order of the fields is D gene, V gene, J gene, clone size, CDR3 protein, CDR3 DNA. D genes are given only for firm matches. Clone size appears in some rows only: once, few, many, or a class for an expanded clone.

D: .
V: TRBV25-1
J: TRBJ1-2
size: few
CDR3: CASSSPGGTTFF
DNA: TGTGCCAGCAGCAGTCCCGGGGGGACAACCTTCTTC

D: .
V: TRBV7-2
J: TRBJ2-3
size: .
CDR3: CASSSFTDTQYF
DNA: TGTGCCAGCAGCTCCTTTACAGATACGCAGTATTTT

D: .
V: TRBV29-1
J: TRBJ2-2
size: .
CDR3: CGGRPRDTGELFF
DNA: TGCGGGGGGAGGCCAAGGGACACCGGGGAGCTGTTTTTT

D: TRBD1
V: TRBV6-5
J: TRBJ1-4
size: .
CDR3: CASSSGGETNEKLFF
DNA: TGTGCCAGCAGCTCAGGGGGAGAAACTAATGAAAAACTGTTTTTT

D: .
V: TRBV7-9
J: TRBJ2-3
size: once
CDR3: CASTPRVGTDTQYF
DNA: TGTGCCAGCACCCCCCGTGTAGGCACAGATACGCAGTATTTT

D: .
V: TRBV7-9
J: TRBJ1-5
size: .
CDR3: CASSPGTIPRGPQHF
DNA: TGTGCCAGCAGCCCCGGGACAATCCCACGCGGGCCCCAGCATTTT

D: .
V: TRBV4-1
J: TRBJ1-5
size: few
CDR3: CASSQGLLRRDGPQPQHF
DNA: TGCGCCAGCAGCCAAGGTCTATTAAGGCGGGACGGGCCCCAGCCCCAGCATTTT

D: .
V: TRBV5-1
J: TRBJ2-1
size: .
CDR3: CASSFIGTSDYNEQFF
DNA: TGCGCCAGCAGCTTCATAGGGACTTCGGACTACAATGAGCAGTTCTTC

D: .
V: TRBV5-1
J: TRBJ2-5
size: .
CDR3: CASSLGLVETQYF
DNA: TGCGCCAGCAGCTTGGGTCTAGTTGAGACCCAGTACTTC

D: TRBD1
V: TRBV18
J: TRBJ1-2
size: once
CDR3: CASSPGTVGLDGYTF
DNA: TGTGCCAGCTCCCCCGGGACAGTCGGGCTGGATGGCTACACCTTC

D: .
V: TRBV3-1/TRBV3-2
J: TRBJ2-5
size: once
CDR3: CASSQRSGKETQYF
DNA: TGTGCCAGCAGCCAACGATCGGGGAAAGAGACCCAGTACTTC

D: TRBD1
V: TRBV4-1
J: TRBJ2-7
size: .
CDR3: CASSQDRGRGIEQYF
DNA: TGCGCCAGCAGCCAAGATAGGGGCAGGGGGATCGAGCAGTACTTC

D: .
V: TRBV6-5
J: TRBJ1-1
size: .
CDR3: CASQRDRQNTEAFF
DNA: TGTGCCAGCCAGAGAGACCGACAGAACACTGAAGCTTTCTTT

D: TRBD2
V: TRBV11-3
J: TRBJ2-1
size: .
CDR3: CASSLRRGGEGYNEQFF
DNA: TGTGCCAGCAGCCTTAGGCGGGGAGGGGAAGGGTACAATGAGCAGTTCTTC

D: TRBD1
V: TRBV19
J: TRBJ2-5
size: .
CDR3: CASRAGQVKVETQYF
DNA: TGTGCCAGTAGGGCAGGACAGGTGAAAGTAGAGACCCAGTACTTC

D: .
V: TRBV5-6
J: TRBJ1-2
size: .
CDR3: CASSLRQGSYGYGYTF
DNA: TGTGCCAGCAGCTTGCGTCAGGGATCTTACGGCTATGGCTACACCTTC

D: .
V: TRBV6-1
J: TRBJ1-1
size: .
CDR3: CASSETGNTEAFF
DNA: TGTGCCAGCAGTGAGACGGGGAACACTGAAGCTTTCTTT

D: TRBD2
V: TRBV6-5
J: TRBJ2-5
size: .
CDR3: CASTTGGGGRETQYF
DNA: TGTGCCAGCACAACAGGAGGCGGGGGGCGGGAGACCCAGTACTTC

D: .
V: TRBV5-1
J: TRBJ2-5
size: once
CDR3: CASSVGGPQETQYF
DNA: TGCGCCAGCAGCGTCGGGGGGCCCCAAGAGACCCAGTACTTC

D: .
V: TRBV7-9
J: TRBJ1-4
size: .
CDR3: CASSPTTNEKLFF
DNA: TGTGCCAGCAGCCCAACAACTAATGAAAAACTGTTTTTT

D: TRBD1
V: TRBV18
J: TRBJ2-7
size: .
CDR3: CASSTGQDYEQYF
DNA: TGTGCCAGCTCAACAGGACAGGACTACGAGCAGTACTTC

D: .
V: TRBV10-1
J: TRBJ2-1
size: .
CDR3: CASRAGSGEQFF
DNA: TGCGCCAGCAGGGCAGGGTCTGGTGAGCAGTTCTTC

D: .
V: TRBV15
J: TRBJ1-5
size: .
CDR3: CATSRDRGYSNQPQHF
DNA: TGTGCCACCAGCAGAGATCGGGGTTATAGCAATCAGCCCCAGCATTTT

D: .
V: TRBV6-5
J: TRBJ1-1
size: .
CDR3: CASKTHLSRDSEAFF
DNA: TGTGCCAGCAAAACTCACCTGTCAAGGGACTCTGAAGCTTTCTTT

D: TRBD1
V: TRBV7-2
J: TRBJ1-4
size: once
CDR3: CASSLDRGGEKLFF
DNA: TGTGCCAGCAGCTTAGACAGGGGCGGTGAAAAACTGTTTTTT

D: TRBD2
V: TRBV7-2
J: TRBJ2-5
size: .
CDR3: CASSLAVSGGGETQYF
DNA: TGTGCCAGCAGCTTAGCGGTTAGCGGGGGTGGAGAGACCCAGTACTTC

D: TRBD1
V: TRBV3-1/TRBV3-2
J: TRBJ1-2
size: .
CDR3: CASSQLLGQGENYGYTF
DNA: TGTGCCAGCAGCCAACTCTTAGGGCAGGGGGAGAACTATGGCTACACCTTC

D: .
V: TRBV30
J: TRBJ1-2
size: few
CDR3: CAWSVEYSLGTPRDGYTF
DNA: TGTGCCTGGAGTGTAGAGTACAGCCTCGGGACACCTAGGGATGGCTACACCTTC

D: .
V: TRBV4-2
J: TRBJ2-7
size: few
CDR3: CASSQGGTYEQYF
DNA: TGTGCCAGCAGCCAAGGCGGTACCTACGAGCAGTACTTC

D: .
V: TRBV6-1
J: TRBJ1-3
size: .
CDR3: CASSDRGSSGNTIYF
DNA: TGTGCCAGCAGTGACCGGGGATCCTCTGGAAACACCATATATTTT

D: .
V: TRBV6-5
J: TRBJ1-1
size: .
CDR3: CASSYSGQLRTEAFF
DNA: TGTGCCAGCAGTTACTCAGGACAGTTACGGACTGAAGCTTTCTTT

D: TRBD1
V: TRBV6-6
J: TRBJ1-5
size: once
CDR3: CASSLDRALVNQPQHF
DNA: TGTGCCAGCAGCCTCGACAGGGCGCTGGTCAATCAGCCCCAGCATTTT

D: .
V: TRBV3-1/TRBV3-2
J: TRBJ1-3
size: .
CDR3: CASSQTSGNTIYF
DNA: TGTGCCAGCAGCCAAACTAGTGGAAACACCATATATTTT

D: TRBD1
V: TRBV7-9
J: TRBJ1-2
size: .
CDR3: CASSRQGPPDETF
DNA: TGTGCCAGCAGCAGACAGGGTCCCCCCGATGAGACCTTC

D: .
V: TRBV7-2
J: TRBJ1-5
size: .
CDR3: CASSLAGTAGEPQHF
DNA: TGTGCCAGCAGCTTAGCGGGTACAGCGGGCGAGCCCCAGCATTTT

D: TRBD1
V: TRBV2
J: TRBJ1-2
size: few
CDR3: CASGDRGLYGYTF
DNA: TGTGCCAGCGGGGACAGGGGGCTTTATGGCTACACCTTC

D: TRBD1
V: TRBV7-6
J: TRBJ1-3
size: .
CDR3: CASSPQTGGSGNTIYF
DNA: TGTGCCAGCAGCCCTCAGACAGGGGGCTCTGGAAACACCATATATTTT

D: .
V: TRBV28
J: TRBJ1-5
size: .
CDR3: CASSLQLSNQPQHF
DNA: TGTGCCAGCAGCCTACAGCTTAGCAATCAGCCCCAGCATTTT

D: .
V: TRBV19
J: TRBJ1-2
size: .
CDR3: CASMGHPPNYGYTF
DNA: TGTGCCAGTATGGGACACCCGCCGAACTATGGCTACACCTTC

D: .
V: TRBV18
J: TRBJ2-5
size: .
CDR3: CASSPSTTQGETQYF
DNA: TGTGCCAGCTCACCATCTACGACTCAGGGTGAGACCCAGTACTTC

D: TRBD1
V: TRBV7-9
J: TRBJ1-1
size: .
CDR3: CASSLTQGATEAFF
DNA: TGTGCCAGCAGCTTAACGCAGGGGGCAACTGAAGCTTTCTTT

D: TRBD1
V: TRBV5-1
J: TRBJ1-4
size: .
CDR3: CASSQGQGATNEKLFF
DNA: TGCGCCAGCAGCCAAGGACAGGGTGCAACTAATGAAAAACTGTTTTTT

D: .
V: TRBV9
J: TRBJ1-4
size: .
CDR3: CASSVVSGEKLFF
DNA: TGTGCCAGCAGCGTAGTGTCAGGTGAAAAACTGTTTTTT

D: TRBD1
V: TRBV5-1
J: TRBJ1-2
size: .
CDR3: CASSAGGDGGYTF
DNA: TGCGCCAGCAGTGCAGGGGGCGATGGGGGCTACACCTTC

D: TRBD1
V: TRBV25-1
J: TRBJ1-6
size: .
CDR3: CASSLQGANSPLHF
DNA: TGTGCCAGCAGTCTCCAGGGGGCAAATTCACCCCTCCACTTT

D: TRBD1
V: TRBV25-1
J: TRBJ1-2
size: .
CDR3: CASSDQGDYGYTF
DNA: TGTGCCAGCAGTGATCAGGGGGACTATGGCTACACCTTC

D: TRBD2
V: TRBV3-1/TRBV3-2
J: TRBJ2-5
size: once
CDR3: CASSQGLRGGRETQYF
DNA: TGTGCCAGCAGCCAAGGGTTGCGGGGGGGCCGGGAGACCCAGTACTTC

D: .
V: TRBV12-3/TRBV12-4
J: TRBJ2-3
size: .
CDR3: CASSLEDTQYF
DNA: TGTGCCAGCAGTTTGGAGGATACGCAGTATTTT

D: TRBD1
V: TRBV2
J: TRBJ1-2
size: .
CDR3: CASSPDRVNYGYTF
DNA: TGTGCCAGCAGCCCGGACAGGGTTAACTATGGCTACACCTTC

D: TRBD2
V: TRBV4-1
J: TRBJ2-7
size: once
CDR3: CASSQGTSQMSYEQYF
DNA: TGCGCCAGCAGCCAGGGGACTAGCCAAATGTCCTACGAGCAGTACTTC

D: .
V: TRBV6-6
J: TRBJ1-4
size: .
CDR3: CASSSSLHQRSEKLFF
DNA: TGTGCCAGCAGTTCCTCCCTACACCAAAGGAGTGAAAAACTGTTTTTT

D: TRBD1
V: TRBV5-5
J: TRBJ2-7
size: .
CDR3: CASSPDRVYEQYF
DNA: TGTGCCAGCAGCCCGGACAGGGTCTACGAGCAGTACTTC

D: TRBD1
V: TRBV6-6
J: TRBJ1-2
size: few
CDR3: CASQFGTGVRYTF
DNA: TGTGCCAGCCAATTCGGGACAGGGGTTCGCTACACCTTC

D: .
V: TRBV3-1/TRBV3-2
J: TRBJ2-6
size: .
CDR3: CVSSRTTWGPGANVLTF
DNA: TGTGTCAGCAGCCGGACGACTTGGGGCCCTGGGGCCAACGTCCTGACTTTC

D: TRBD1
V: TRBV19
J: TRBJ1-5
size: .
CDR3: CASSIGQGPLPQHF
DNA: TGTGCCAGTAGTATAGGACAGGGGCCCCTGCCCCAGCATTTT